This TCR beta chain was observed in a study of T cell changes during pregnancy in multiple sclerosis. The table came from immunoSEQ multiplex PCR; TCRdb's copy has only in-frame clones and leaves some out. Of approximately 50,000 clones listed, approximately 94% are singletons. This clone showed up just once. Per germline, CDR1 SGHNT and CDR2 YYREEE (reference sequence). V trimming: 0 bases; J trimming: 10 bases; junction bases outside the gene matches: 12. The CDR3 is made up of 17 amino acids. The material was CD4+ T cells from peripheral blood mononuclear cells, obtained in the third trimester of pregnancy. This clonotype was sampled from a female donor with multiple sclerosis, enrolled in a pregnancy study. The chain joins TRBV5-4 to TRBJ2-1; TRBD2 matches at 11 bases. The CDR3 protein is CASSLALAGGFPGEQFF. The CDR3 coding sequence is TGTGCCAGCAGCTTGGCCTTAGCGGGAGGGTTCCCCGGAGAGCAGTTCTTC. Combining the CDR3 with reference TRBV5-4 and TRBJ2-1 gives the whole variable domain ETGVTQSPTHLIKTRGQQVTLRCSSQSGHNTVSWYQQALGQGPQFIFQYYREEENGRGNFPPRFSGLQFPNYSSELNVNALELDDSALYLCASSLALAGGFPGEQFFGPGTRLTVL.